The 19 T cell receptor beta chains reported below all come from one sample, sequenced in a study of cytomegalovirus exposure and HLA in healthy donors. Generated by immunoSEQ multiplex PCR, the TCRdb table keeps only in-frame clones and is missing some. The sample includes about 68,000 clones, roughly 96% of them seen just once. Source material: PBMCs. Source of these receptors: a man younger than 30 in good health and CMV-seronegative.

This chain joins TRBV5-4 and TRBJ1-1; no firm D call. CDR3 size: 15 residues. V lost 4 bases to trimming and J lost 1 base, with 14 bases between them. Germline lookup yields CDR1 SGHNT and CDR2 YYREEE (reference sequence). The CDR3 coding sequence is TGTGCCAGCAGCGGAGGATTTGGCCCGAACACTGAAGCTTTCTTT. This translates into CASSGGFGPNTEAFF.

The V call is TRBV27, the J call TRBJ2-7; D gene ambiguous. Germline CDR1 MNHEY, CDR2 SMNVEV (reference sequence). With 0 bases removed from V and 0 bases from J, the gap between germline ends came to 9 bases. The CDR3 consists of 15 residues. DNA of the CDR3: TGTGCCAGCAGTTTATCGCTGCAGGCCTCCTACGAGCAGTACTTC. Protein product: CASSLSLQASYEQYF.

The gene calls are TRBV4-2 and TRBJ1-1; D gene ambiguous. The CDR3 runs to 15 residues. Germline V gene sequence: CDR1 LGHNA, CDR2 YNFKEQ. The V gene lost 4 bases and the J gene lost 0 bases, with 12 bases spanning the gap. DNA for the CDR3: TGTGCCAGCAGCCCGGAGGGAGCGATGAACACTGAAGCTTTCTTT. It is translated as CASSPEGAMNTEAFF.

This clone was found once. The chain employs TRBV28 and TRBJ1-1; D perhaps matches TRBD1 (6 bases). CDR3 length equals 15 residues. CDR1 is MDHEN and CDR2 is SYDVKM in the germline V gene. V was shortened by 6 bases and J by 7 bases, with 21 bases between the two germline ends. DNA for the CDR3: TGTGCCAGCAGGGACCGGACAGCCGACAACTATGAAGCTTTCTTT. Its protein is CASRDRTADNYEAFF.

This sequence joins TRBV28 and TRBJ1-5; TRBD1 aligns across 7 bases. The CDR3 has 17 residues. J was trimmed by 7 bases and V by 5 bases; bases with no gene match: 17. The V gene's germline CDR1 is MDHEN and CDR2 SYDVKM. The CDR3 reads CASSPIPRDSRGQPQHF. The CDR3 nucleotides are TGTGCCAGCAGTCCCATACCGCGGGACAGCCGCGGGCAGCCCCAGCATTTT.

V usage is TRBV10-3 and J usage is TRBJ2-1; 7 bases line up with TRBD2. The CDR3 length is 13 residues. Germline CDR1 and CDR2: ENHRY and SYGVKD. The trim removed 3 bases at V and 7 bases at J, leaving 3 bases unmatched. CDR3 DNA sequence: TGTGCCATCAGTGACCTAGCGGAGAATGAGCAGTTCTTC. Its protein is CAISDLAENEQFF.

This sequence joins TRBV6-5 and TRBJ2-7, with D possibly being TRBD2 (6 bases). The CDR3 sequence is 14 residues long. The germline V gene encodes CDR1 MNHEY and CDR2 SVGAGI. V lost 7 bases, J lost 3 bases, and 16 bases lay in between. This CDR3 is CASTPTGGNYEQYF. The CDR3 DNA sequence: TGTGCCAGCACCCCAACCGGGGGTAACTACGAGCAGTACTTC.

In this sample, this clone turned up once. The J gene is TRBJ1-5, the V gene TRBV19; TRBD1 might be the D (6 bases). Germline loops: CDR1 LNHDA, CDR2 SQIVND (reference sequence). This CDR3 is 17 amino acids long. Deletions cut 2 bases from V and 5 bases from J, with 19 bases between. The CDR3 DNA sequence: TGTGCCAGTAGTATATTTCACCTCCAGGGGTCCGATCAGCCCCAGCATTTT. Amino acid sequence: CASSIFHLQGSDQPQHF. Filled out from reference TRBV19 and TRBJ1-5, the complete variable domain reads DGGITQSPKYLFRKEGQNVTLSCEQNLNHDAMYWYRQDPGQGLRLIYYSQIVNDFQKGDIAEGYSVSREKKESFPLTVTSAQKNPTAFYLCASSIFHLQGSDQPQHFGDGTRLSIL.

This clone was observed once. This sequence joins TRBV28 and TRBJ1-5; D gene ambiguous. In germline, CDR1 is MDHEN, CDR2 SYDVKM. Trimming stripped 7 bases from V and 1 base from J, with 14 bases between. The CDR3 runs to 15 residues. For the CDR3, the DNA is TGTGCCAGCATTAAAGGAGGAGGCAGCAATCAGCCCCAGCATTTT. This sequence encodes CASIKGGGSNQPQHF. Supplemented by reference TRBV28 and TRBJ1-5, the full variable domain reads DVKVTQSSRYLVKRTGEKVFLECVQDMDHENMFWYRQDPGLGLRLIYFSYDVKMKEKGDIPEGYSVSREKKERFSLILESASTNQTSMYLCASIKGGGSNQPQHFGDGTRLSIL.

Here the CDR3 DNA reads TGCGCCAGCAGCCAAGGACAGGGCTCCTACGAGCAGTACTTC. It specifies CASSQGQGSYEQYF. J is TRBJ2-7 and V is TRBV4-1; 7 nucleotides align to TRBD1. This CDR3 is 14 amino acids long. Germline V gives CDR1 MGHRA, CDR2 YSYEKL. V lost 1 base and J lost 0; bases outside the gene matches: 0.

The gene calls are TRBV7-6 and TRBJ2-2, with 12 positions matching TRBD2. The germline CDR1 and CDR2 sequences are SGHVS and FNYEAQ. The CDR3 is 16 residues long. The V and J ends lost 5 bases and 7 bases, in that order; junction bases with no gene match: 8. In DNA form, the CDR3 reads TGTGCCAGCAGCCCGACTAGCGGGAGAGCGTACGGGGAGCTGTTTTTT. Protein: CASSPTSGRAYGELFF. Drawing the rest from reference TRBV7-6 and TRBJ2-2, the complete variable domain is GAGVSQSPRYKVTKRGQDVALRCDPISGHVSLYWYRQALGQGPEFLTYFNYEAQQDKSGLPNDRFSAERPEGSISTLTIQRTEQRDSAMYRCASSPTSGRAYGELFFGEGSRLTVL.

The rearrangement links TRBV9 to TRBJ2-1, with 8 bases fitting TRBD2. The CDR3 runs to 16 residues. Germline V CDR1 and CDR2: SGDLS, YYNGEE. V lost 1 base and J lost 6; bases outside the gene matches: 9. CDR3: CASSVSGSGGLNEQFF. CDR3 DNA: TGTGCCAGCAGCGTAAGCGGGAGCGGGGGACTCAATGAGCAGTTCTTC.

The rearrangement joins TRBV28 to TRBJ2-7; 7 bases are a match to TRBD1. The ends lost 4 bases at V and 4 bases at J; junction bases unmatched: 7. CDR1 and CDR2 from the germline V gene are MDHEN and SYDVKM. The CDR3 has 14 residues. This CDR3 is CASSYRGVGYEQYF. CDR3 nucleotides: TGTGCCAGCAGTTACAGGGGCGTCGGTTACGAGCAGTACTTC.

V gene TRBV9 combines with J gene TRBJ2-1, with D maybe TRBD1 (5 bases). CDR3 size: 15 residues. Germline loops: CDR1 SGDLS, CDR2 YYNGEE. The V end lost 4 bases, the J end lost 4 bases, and 15 bases lay between the germline ends. CDR3 nucleotide sequence: TGTGCCAGCAGCCCCGATGGGGCCCTTTACAATGAGCAGTTCTTC. It codes for CASSPDGALYNEQFF.

V gene TRBV2 combines with J gene TRBJ2-2; 9 bases match TRBD1. The length of the CDR3 is 15 residues. Losses at the gene ends were 4 bases for V and 3 bases for J; bases not matched to a gene: 3. The germline V gene has CDR1 SNHLY and CDR2 FYNNEI. The CDR3 sequence: CASSGTGAHTGELFF. In nucleotides, the CDR3 is TGTGCCAGCAGTGGGACAGGGGCCCACACCGGGGAGCTGTTTTTT.

V usage is TRBV6-5 and J usage is TRBJ1-1; 7 bases fit TRBD1. Per the germline V gene, CDR1 is MNHEY and CDR2 is SVGAGI. This CDR3 region has 14 residues. Trimming cost V 2 bases and J 1 base; bases outside gene matches: 1. CDR3 bases: TGTGCCAGCAGTTACAGGACAGGGAACACTGAAGCTTTCTTT. This codes for CASSYRTGNTEAFF.

The chain has TRBV6-5 and TRBJ1-3; D gene ambiguous. V was shortened by 0 bases and J by 0 bases, with 6 bases between the two germline ends. Germline values: CDR1 MNHEY, CDR2 SVGAGI. This CDR3 has 15 amino acids. The CDR3 DNA reads as TGTGCCAGCAGTTACTCGGTCAGCTCTGGAAACACCATATATTTT. It codes for CASSYSVSSGNTIYF.

The chain is built from TRBV27 and TRBJ2-7; a possible D gene is TRBD2 (6 bases). Trimming removed 2 bases from V and 6 bases from J, with 11 bases in between. The CDR3 has 13 amino acids. The germline V gene has CDR1 MNHEY and CDR2 SMNVEV (reference sequence). In DNA, the CDR3 is TGTGCCAGCAGTTTAACCGGGAGCGGCGAGCAGTACTTC. It yields the protein CASSLTGSGEQYF.

This clone appeared a single time. The CDR3, as DNA: TGTGCCAGCAGTGATCAGGTTCAGCCCCAGCATTTT. It encodes CASSDQVQPQHF. J is TRBJ1-5 and V is TRBV2; D not resolved. The V end lost 3 bases, the J end lost 6 bases, and 6 bases lay between the germline ends. This CDR3 comprises 12 residues. The germline CDR1 and CDR2 sequences are SNHLY and FYNNEI. Variable domain in full (rest from reference TRBV2 and TRBJ1-5): EPEVTQTPSHQVTQMGQEVILRCVPISNHLYFYWYRQILGQKVEFLVSFYNNEISEKSEIFDDQFSVERPDGSNFTLKIRSTKLEDSAMYFCASSDQVQPQHFGDGTRLSIL.